This T cell receptor (beta chain) stems from a study of beta chain features in type 1 diabetes. General study results and limits: People with Type 1 diabetes carried modestly yet significantly shorter TCRB CDR3s in all four CD4+ subsets. Any PCR bias toward short templates would affect both groups alike.

Germline CDR1 reads MGHRA; CDR2 reads YSYEKL. The CDR3 spans 15 residues. Trimming pared 1 base from V and 1 base from J, leaving 8 bases between. The sequenced template was cDNA made from the entire isolated RNA. The data were produced by immunoSEQ multiplex PCR, yet TCRdb's version contains in-frame clones alone and is incomplete. The data contain 300,000 to 450,000 clones, roughly 12% of them seen just once; the ten biggest clones take up about 0.01%. This clone was seen a handful of times. Its antigen is still unknown. Sequenced sample: naive CD4+ T cells from blood. The source of this sequence is a woman younger than 35 with type 1 diabetes. This chain connects TRBV4-1 to TRBJ2-1, with D possibly TRBD2 on 5 matching bases. CDR3 bases: TGCGCCAGCAGCCAAGCCCGGGAATCCTACAATGAGCAGTTCTTC. It codes for CASSQARESYNEQFF.